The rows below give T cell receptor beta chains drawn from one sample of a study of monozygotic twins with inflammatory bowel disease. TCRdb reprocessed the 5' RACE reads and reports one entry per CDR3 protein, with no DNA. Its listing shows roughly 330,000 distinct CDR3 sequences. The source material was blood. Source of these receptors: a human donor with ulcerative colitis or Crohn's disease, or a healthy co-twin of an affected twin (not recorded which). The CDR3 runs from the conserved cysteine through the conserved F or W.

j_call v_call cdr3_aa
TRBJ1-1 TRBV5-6 CASSLLPGGALNTEAFF
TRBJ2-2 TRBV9 CASSVYRGELFF
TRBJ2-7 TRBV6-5 CASSYSRYAYEQYF
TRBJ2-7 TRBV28 CASRLQGRYYEQYF
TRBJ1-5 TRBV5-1 CASSLDPGYDQPQHF
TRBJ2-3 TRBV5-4 CASSLGVGADTQYF
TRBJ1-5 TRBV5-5 CVSSLWAEDQPQHF
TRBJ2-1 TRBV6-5 CASSYTVVGANEQFF
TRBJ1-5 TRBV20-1 CSAGPRGRGNQPQHF
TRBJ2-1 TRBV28 CASSAGQGHYNEQFF
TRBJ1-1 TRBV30 CAWSWENTEAFF
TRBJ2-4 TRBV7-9 CASSPSGGALENIQYF
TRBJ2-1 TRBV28 CASRPYRHSYNEQFF
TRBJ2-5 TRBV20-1 CSARDPGRGQETQYF
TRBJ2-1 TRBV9 CASSVESGLAGAREQFF
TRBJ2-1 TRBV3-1 CASSQLHPFESSSYNEQFF
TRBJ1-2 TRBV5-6 CASSLGGSDYGYTF
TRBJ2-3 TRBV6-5 CASSYSWGNVQADTQYF
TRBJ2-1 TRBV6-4 CASSVERELCHEQFF
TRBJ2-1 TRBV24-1 CATSDLGTDNEQFF
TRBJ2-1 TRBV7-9 CASSFGRAGNEQFF
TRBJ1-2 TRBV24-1 CATSPDRDYGYTF
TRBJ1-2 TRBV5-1 CASSIRAEDYYGYTF
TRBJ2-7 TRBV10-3 CAISGLGSSYEQYF
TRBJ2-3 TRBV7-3 CASSLNPSGRIGADTQYF
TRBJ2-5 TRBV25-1 CASSESDSLETQYF
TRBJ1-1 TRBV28 CASSSLRGGTRNTEAFF
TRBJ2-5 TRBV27 CASSLVASGNVQETQYF
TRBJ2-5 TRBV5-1 CASSLTPRETQYF
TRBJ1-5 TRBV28 CASSKLNQPQHF
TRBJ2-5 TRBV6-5 CASSYSMWSGGGQETQYF
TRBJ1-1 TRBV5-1 CASSFQGDTEAFF
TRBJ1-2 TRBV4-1 CASSQVPTDSYGYTF
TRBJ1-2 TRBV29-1 CSSQIGAYGYTF
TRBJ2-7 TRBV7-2 CASSLETAAYEQYF
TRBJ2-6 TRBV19 CASSAGGTSGANVLTF
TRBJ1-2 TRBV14 CASSQEGGPNYGYTF
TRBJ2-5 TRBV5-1 CASSLGSTGTAYQETQYF
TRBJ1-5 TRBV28 CASSFVGNNQPQHF
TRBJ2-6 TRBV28 CASSLRGRDGANVLTF
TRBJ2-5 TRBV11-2 CASSLVGTRLAVQETQYF
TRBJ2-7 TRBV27 CASRPGVTYEQYF
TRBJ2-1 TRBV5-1 CASSLGLAGAYNEQFF
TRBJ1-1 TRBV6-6 CASSYRGKGSEAFF
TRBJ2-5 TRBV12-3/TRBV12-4 CASSLERSETQYF
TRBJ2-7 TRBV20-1 CSARDQRQATYEQYF
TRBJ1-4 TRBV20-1 CSLNRGLKEKLFF
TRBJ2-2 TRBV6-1 CASRRGNTNTGELFF
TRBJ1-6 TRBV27 CASSSWAGGGSPLHF
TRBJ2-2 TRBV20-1 CSAPVTKPNTGELFF
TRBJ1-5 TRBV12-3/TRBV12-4 CASSLRGGNQPQHF
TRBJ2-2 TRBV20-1 CSARDRVLTRQGNTGELFF
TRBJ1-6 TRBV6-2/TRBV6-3 CVSTIQGPFSPLHF
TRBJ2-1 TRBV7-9 CASSLVVGPYNEQFF
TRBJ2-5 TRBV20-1 CSARDSGRRAYYEETQYF
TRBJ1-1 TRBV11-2 CASSLPGATEAFF
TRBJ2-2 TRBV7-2 CASSFTPPGELFF